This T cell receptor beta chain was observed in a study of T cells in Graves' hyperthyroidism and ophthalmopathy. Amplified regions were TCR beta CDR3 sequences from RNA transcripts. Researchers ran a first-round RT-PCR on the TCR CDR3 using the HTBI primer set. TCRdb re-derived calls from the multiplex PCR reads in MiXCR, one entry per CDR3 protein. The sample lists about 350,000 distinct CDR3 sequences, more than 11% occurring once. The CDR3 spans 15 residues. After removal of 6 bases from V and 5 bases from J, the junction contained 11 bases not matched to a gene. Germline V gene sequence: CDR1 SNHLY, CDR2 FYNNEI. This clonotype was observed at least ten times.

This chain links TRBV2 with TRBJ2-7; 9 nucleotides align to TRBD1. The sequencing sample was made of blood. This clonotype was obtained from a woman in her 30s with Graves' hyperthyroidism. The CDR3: CASSNTGGRTNEQYF. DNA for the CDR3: TGTGCCAGCAGCAATACAGGGGGCAGAACGAACGAGCAGTACTTC.